Sequencing of this T cell receptor beta chain was carried out in a study of T cell repertoires in cytomegalovirus infection. Across the study: From public TCR beta signatures came an indication of both CMV infection and matching HLA type.

TCRdb fed the reads into MiXCR, producing one record per CDR3 protein. Of about 460,000 distinct CDR3 sequences listed, about 11% were seen once; the top ten hold roughly 10%. V dropped 5 bases and J dropped 4; count of bases not matched to a gene: 11. This CDR3 is built from 18 residues. Germline V gene sequence: CDR1 MNHNS, CDR2 SASEGT. Many counts were recorded for this clonotype. The TCR comes from a human donor in good health (CMV status not recorded). Some clones in this sample may be carry-over from other donors' samples. The V and J genes are TRBV6-1 and TRBJ2-5, with TRBD2 matching 15 bases. The sequenced material came from PBMCs. The DNA of the CDR3 is TGTGCCAGCAGTCACCCGGGACTAGCGGGAGGCCTACCAGAGACCCAGTACTTC. This codes for CASSHPGLAGGLPETQYF.